The source of this TCR beta chain is a study of glioma-infiltrating T cells after dendritic cell vaccination. The ends were cut back, 4 bases at V and 0 bases at J, with 13 bases in the middle. Germline V gene sequence: CDR1 SNHLY, CDR2 FYNNEI. CDR3 length equals 16 residues. Sequencing used immunoSEQ multiplex PCR; TCRdb keeps in-frame clones, though not all of them. The data contain fewer than 85,000 clones, around 81% of them singletons. The gene calls are TRBV2 and TRBJ2-1, with D perhaps matching TRBD2 (5 bases). The TCR comes from a human donor with glioblastoma. The sequences come from blood, collected before dendritic cell vaccination. CDR3 loop: CASSVAGTSSYNEQFF. In DNA form, the CDR3 reads TGTGCCAGCAGTGTGGCGGGTACCAGCTCCTACAATGAGCAGTTCTTC.